This T cell receptor (beta chain) was retrieved from a study of blood T cell repertoires in COVID-19 (dated by TCRdb to the early 2020s). A note on the overall study: ImmuneRACE Cohort 3 recovered participants were defined by two consecutive negative NP/OP PCR tests, healthcare professional clearance, or symptom resolution. Samples came from the ongoing ImmuneRACE study (first 160 participants) plus 1,254 subjects from 6 global collaborators. The repertoires were released in a freely available public database intended as a resource for research on the immune response to SARS-CoV-2. The sample metadata nearly always contained a de-identified subject ID, COVID-19 status, age in years and sex. Samples from collaborators originated in the United States, Italy and Spain and spanned both the acute and convalescent phases of COVID-19. Subjects who had been exposed to COVID-19, were actively infected with it, or had recovered from it provided the deeply sampled blood TCRbeta repertoires that made up the dataset. HLA class I and class II types, where available, came from metadata supplied by the sample provider rather than from assay-based typing. The material from the prospective study consisted of cDNA or gDNA derived from T cells, B-cell-depleted T cells, or PBMCs. Broad study findings and their caveats: How much clinical and demographic metadata was included differed by source and by participant, and the metadata was provided uncurated.

CDR1 and CDR2, per the germline V gene, are MGHRA and YSYEKL. V loses 4 bases at its end and J loses 3 bases; junction bases beyond the gene matches: 5. Including cysteine and phenylalanine, the CDR3 has 15 amino acids. CDR3 DNA is the only sequence kept; it has 45 bases, read in frame from the first base. Participants in the prospective study were aged about 18 to 100 years, lived in under 30 United States geographic areas, and enrolled through a virtual design. To assign participants to cohorts, the prospective study relied on clinical history that participants themselves reported in a screening survey and a study questionnaire. Mobile phlebotomists in the prospective study collected whole blood, serum and a nasopharyngeal or oropharyngeal swab from every participant. Participants in the prospective study had the option to provide additional blood draws and questionnaires over a 2-month period. Prospective study blood samples were shipped either frozen or at room temperature before DNA extraction.

The immunoSEQ Assay, a bias-controlled multiplex PCR, was used to amplify TCRbeta CDR3 regions from genomic DNA. Per the authors' processing: Within the assay, amplification of reference gene primers was used to estimate how many nucleated cells each sample contained. To quantify the absolute abundance of each unique TCRbeta CDR3 rearrangement, sequence reads were collapsed and filtered. For each sample, productive Simpson clonality was calculated as the square root of Simpson's diversity index across productive rearrangements. Drawn from immuneACCESS, this table holds only the in-frame rearrangements with V and J called that TCRdb kept. Clones are partly lost; checked studies trace under half to an unresolved V gene and leave the rest unexplained. The DNA gave D and trimming, while V, J and clone size come from that table. The sample table shows hundreds of thousands of clones, and about 86% are seen once. The ten largest make up 3% to 3.5% of the sample.

This clone has only one observation. What this receptor recognizes is not known. No base-level quality is on record; no much larger clone is a single base apart. This clonotype was sampled from a woman aged 45-65 years in a cohort exposed to, infected with or recovered from COVID-19 (not recorded which). The source material was PBMCs or T cells enriched from blood (not recorded which). Rearrangement joined TRBV4-1 to TRBJ1-2; TRBD1 aligns with 10 central bases. The nucleotides are TGCGCCAGCAGCCCCCACGGGACAGGGGACTATGGCTACACCTTC. The resulting protein is CASSPHGTGDYGYTF.